This T cell receptor (beta chain) was sequenced for a study of cytotoxic CD8 clonotypes in ibrutinib-treated CLL. Turning to the study itself: Recorded responses included around 24 partial and 2 complete; following median about 68 months, roughly 15 stayed remitted and around 12 progressed. Regarding the study as a whole: A rise in clonality was seen at ibrutinib response, and a fall back toward baseline was seen at progression.

The CDR3 loop spans 15 amino acids. V was trimmed by 1 base and J by 0 bases, leaving 8 bases between them. CDR1 and CDR2 from the germline V gene are SGDLS and YYNGEE. As concerns this clone: Antigen: not known.

Assay used: immunoSEQ multiplex PCR; TCRdb lists only in-frame clones, some missing. The data hold 250,000 to 350,000 clones, with 76% observed a single time. The source was PBMCs, collected at disease progression, from a patient treated with ibrutinib. This receptor was obtained from a human donor with chronic lymphocytic leukemia. The chain joins TRBV9 to TRBJ1-5, with D possibly matching TRBD1 (6 bases). The CDR3 loop reads CASSVSGVSNQPQHF. CDR3 DNA: TGTGCCAGCAGCGTATCAGGGGTTAGCAATCAGCCCCAGCATTTT.